The rows below give T cell receptor beta chains drawn from one sample of a study of CD8+ T cells in alopecia areata. The method was immunoSEQ multiplex PCR; TCRdb's version includes in-frame clones alone and lacks a portion of them. The data show a few hundred thousand clones, more than 30% seen once. The material sequenced was CD4+ T cells sorted from blood, taken between weeks 30 and 35, from a patient treated with tofacitinib. These receptors were taken from a human donor with alopecia areata. Both conserved end residues are part of each CDR3. Each record gives: V gene, D gene, J gene, clone size, CDR3 DNA, CDR3 protein. The D gene is left open where the match is weak. Clone size is stated in some rows and not others, as once, few, many or a class when expanded.

>TRBV19|TRBD2|TRBJ2-1|few
TGTGCCAGTAGTATAGCGGGAGGGCCCTCGGGTGAGCAGTTCTTC
CASSIAGGPSGEQFF
>TRBV4-1|-|TRBJ2-1|few
TGCGCCAGCAGCCAAGTGTTCACAGGGCCCAATGAGCAGTTCTTC
CASSQVFTGPNEQFF
>TRBV29-1|TRBD2|TRBJ2-1|few
TGCAGCGTTGAGATCCAGCGGGGGGACTATGAGCAGTTCTTC
CSVEIQRGDYEQFF
>TRBV7-7|-|TRBJ2-7|-
TGTGCCAGCCCCAGGGTCTACGAGCAGTACTTC
CASPRVYEQYF
>TRBV19|TRBD2|TRBJ2-7|-
TGTGCCAGTAGTATGTTTAGCGGGAAGAACGAGCAGTACTTC
CASSMFSGKNEQYF
>TRBV2|-|TRBJ1-5|-
TGTGCCAGCAGCGCCGAGGGGCAGCACAATCAGCCCCAGCATTTT
CASSAEGQHNQPQHF
>TRBV30|-|TRBJ1-3|-
TGTGCCTGGACCCCGACAGACTCTGGAAACACCATATATTTT
CAWTPTDSGNTIYF
>TRBV10-3|-|TRBJ2-4|-
TGTGCCATCAGTGAGCCTGGGTTGTCGGATACCAAAAACATTCAGTACTTC
CAISEPGLSDTKNIQYF
>TRBV7-2|-|TRBJ2-1|-
TGTGCCAGCAGCTTAGTAGGGAGGTCTTTGAGGGCCCGAGGGGAGAAGTTCTTC
CASSLVGRSLRARGEKFF
>TRBV19|TRBD2|TRBJ2-1|many
TGTGCCAGTACTATCCTGACTAGCGGGGGGTACAATGAGCAGTTCTTC
CASTILTSGGYNEQFF
>TRBV29-1|-|TRBJ1-1|few
TGCAGCGTTGTCGACGTGGACACTGAAGCTTTCTTT
CSVVDVDTEAFF
>TRBV7-9|TRBD2|TRBJ2-7|few
TGTGCCAGCAGTGCACAGACTAGCGGTTTTAACGAGCAGTACTTC
CASSAQTSGFNEQYF
>TRBV25-1|-|TRBJ1-2|-
TGTGCCAGCAGTGAATGGCAGGGGCACTATGGCTACACCTTC
CASSEWQGHYGYTF
>TRBV7-9|-|TRBJ1-5|-
TGTGCCAGCAGCTTAGGGTGGGCAAATCAGCCCCAGCATTTT
CASSLGWANQPQHF
>TRBV7-9|TRBD1|TRBJ2-6|few
TGTGCCAGCAGCCTAGGGACAGTTGAGGGTCGCGTCCTGACTTTC
CASSLGTVEGRVLTF
>TRBV7-9|TRBD1|TRBJ2-7|-
TGTGCCAGCAGCCCGCTGGGACAGGCTACCTACGAGCAGTACTTC
CASSPLGQATYEQYF
>TRBV9|-|TRBJ2-6|-
TGTGCCAGCAGCGTAGGTCAGGGACTGATGGCGGGGGCCAACGTCCTGACTTTC
CASSVGQGLMAGANVLTF
>TRBV29-1|-|TRBJ2-7|-
TGCAGCGTTTCTCCGGTGGGGAACGAGCAGTACTTC
CSVSPVGNEQYF
>TRBV25-1|-|TRBJ1-1|few
TGTGCCAGCACCTCACAGGCCACGAACACTGAAGCTTTCTTT
CASTSQATNTEAFF
>TRBV4-1|-|TRBJ2-1|few
TGCGCCAGCAGCCTCCCAGGGACTGCCTACAATGAGCAGTTCTTC
CASSLPGTAYNEQFF
>TRBV6-1|TRBD1|TRBJ1-1|-
TGTGCCAGCAGGATCCGGGACAGTCACACTGAAGCTTTCTTT
CASRIRDSHTEAFF
>TRBV27|-|TRBJ1-5|-
TGTGCCAGCACTATAACTGGGGGACGGCAGCCCCAGCATTTT
CASTITGGRQPQHF